The 12 T cell receptor beta chains given below trace back to one sample, sequenced in a study of low-dose radiotherapy and immunotherapy resistance in tumors. Described time point: before trial treatment. Gene-specific TRAV and TRBV primers were used for first-strand cDNA, covering alpha and beta chains. Amplification, which lasted around 18 PCR cycles, used a constant-region primer and V-primer adapter to amplify TCRs. TCRdb processed the reads anew with MiXCR; each CDR3 protein has one entry. The sample carries fewer than 95,000 distinct CDR3 sequences, more than 8% recorded once. The starting material was PBMCs, obtained before treatment. The receptors were sampled from a male donor with prostate cancer.

This clonotype was seen ten or more times. The genes are TRBV7-9 and TRBJ2-5; 11 nucleotides agree with TRBD2. CDR1 and CDR2 (germline): SEHNR, FQNEAQ (reference sequence). V lost 4 bases to trimming and J lost 4 bases; unmatched junction nucleotides: 2. The CDR3 has 14 amino acids. In DNA form, the CDR3 reads TGTGCCAGCAGCTACGGACTAGCGGGAGAGACCCAGTACTTC. Residues: CASSYGLAGETQYF.

There are many counts of this clonotype. The chain has TRBV28 and TRBJ2-1; D call uncertain. This CDR3 is built from 14 residues. The V end was cut by 6 bases, the J end by 9 bases, with 18 bases between. CDR1 is MDHEN and CDR2 is SYDVKM in the germline V gene. The CDR3 loop is CASSRDFKGGEQFF. The CDR3 DNA is TGTGCCAGCAGCCGAGACTTCAAGGGCGGTGAGCAGTTCTTC.

The table lists this clonotype with many counts. The chain is built from TRBV2 and TRBJ2-3; D ambiguous. The CDR3 runs to 14 residues. V was shortened by 8 bases and J by 0 bases, with 12 bases between the two germline ends. CDR1 and CDR2 from the germline V gene are SNHLY and FYNNEI. In nucleotides, the CDR3 is TGTGCCAGCCTACCGGTCTCTAGCACAGATACGCAGTATTTT. Translating gives CASLPVSSTDTQYF.

This clonotype was seen more than once but under ten times. V usage is TRBV4-2 and J usage is TRBJ2-3; the D gene is possibly TRBD2 (5 bases). Germline values: CDR1 LGHNA, CDR2 YNFKEQ. The V and J ends lost 7 bases and 2 bases respectively, with 19 bases between them. The CDR3 has 16 residues. The CDR3 region is CASTIQSSAVTDTQYF. CDR3 nucleotides: TGTGCCAGCACGATCCAATCTTCAGCGGTCACAGATACGCAGTATTTT.

This clonotype has ten or more counts. This sequence joins TRBV20-1 and TRBJ2-1, with D unresolved. The CDR3 is made up of 12 amino acids. Germline V gene data show CDR1 as DFQATT and CDR2 as SNEGSKA (reference sequence). Trimming cost V 3 bases and J 6 bases, with 9 bases left between them. The CDR3 loop is CSARETGNEQFF. The CDR3 nucleotides read TGCAGTGCTAGGGAAACGGGCAATGAGCAGTTCTTC.

Ten or more counts support this clonotype. The rearrangement links TRBV7-6 to TRBJ2-1; 12 positions agree with TRBD1. With 5 bases clipped from V and 1 base from J, the junction kept 9 bases outside the gene matches. CDR3 size: 18 residues. Germline assignment: CDR1 SGHVS and CDR2 FNYEAQ. This chain's CDR3 is CASSRSGTGGFSYNEQFF. CDR3 sequence (DNA): TGTGCCAGCAGCCGGTCGGGGACAGGGGGCTTTTCCTACAATGAGCAGTTCTTC.

This clonotype was detected many times. The chain uses TRBV24-1 and TRBJ2-3, with TRBD2 matching 8 bases. The trim removed 0 bases at V and 3 bases at J, leaving 7 bases unmatched. This CDR3 has 17 residues. Germline CDR1 KGHDR, CDR2 SFDVKD. CDR3: CATSDLRGGLQTDTQYF. The CDR3 DNA reads as TGTGCCACCAGTGATTTGCGGGGGGGTCTACAGACAGATACGCAGTATTTT.

This clonotype was seen at least ten times. The genes are TRBV19 and TRBJ1-5; D uncertain. Trimming took off 3 bases at V and 7 bases at J, with 13 bases between the two ends. This CDR3 has 14 residues. Germline CDR1 is LNHDA and CDR2 is SQIVND (reference sequence). The CDR3 bases are TGTGCCAGTAGTATCCCGGGTAAGAGACAGCCCCAGCATTTT. It yields the protein CASSIPGKRQPQHF.

This clonotype was picked up many times. V is TRBV4-3 and J is TRBJ2-1, with TRBD2 matching 8 bases. The length of the CDR3 is 18 residues. Germline V gives CDR1 LGHNA, CDR2 YSLEER. Trimming took 0 bases from V and 8 from J; bases not matched to a gene: 15. DNA of the CDR3: TGCGCCAGCAGCCAAGAGGGGCCTTCAAGCGGGAGAAGGGATGAGCAGTTCTTC. As protein: CASSQEGPSSGRRDEQFF.

This clonotype has a count of ten or more. The chain carries TRBV4-1 and TRBJ1-4; 8 nucleotides match TRBD1. The junction had 2 bases not matched to a gene; V was cut back by 2 bases and J by 0 bases. CDR3 length: 16 residues. Germline V gene data show CDR1 as MGHRA and CDR2 as YSYEKL. CDR3: CASSQQGAATNEKLFF. The CDR3, as DNA: TGCGCCAGCAGCCAACAGGGGGCGGCAACTAATGAAAAACTGTTTTTT.

This clonotype was observed many times. This rearrangement joins TRBV7-2 to TRBJ2-3, with D possibly being TRBD1 or TRBD2 (7 bases each). The ends were cut back, 7 bases at V and 2 bases at J, with 19 bases in the middle. CDR3 length equals 16 residues. CDR1 is SGHTA and CDR2 is FQGNSA in the germline V gene. CDR3 residues: CASNPGGGRDTDTQYF. In DNA form, the CDR3 reads TGTGCCAGCAACCCAGGGGGGGGGCGGGACACAGATACGCAGTATTTT.

This clonotype was seen ten or more times. This chain links TRBV30 with TRBJ2-1; tentatively, D is TRBD2 (6 bases). The ends were cut back, 2 bases at V and 4 bases at J, with 18 bases in the middle. CDR1 is GTSNPN and CDR2 is SVGIG in the germline V gene (reference sequence). The CDR3 loop spans 16 amino acids. The CDR3, as DNA: TGTGCCTGGAGTTTTAGCGGAAGGCTCTGGTACAATGAGCAGTTCTTC. Protein product: CAWSFSGRLWYNEQFF.